This T cell receptor beta chain came from a study of blood T cells in healthy people across ages. Study-wide points: The fall in TCR beta diversity per million T cells was roughly linear with age.

A sample-barcoded 5' primer and a J-beta primer mix were used in a second PCR of roughly 6 to 12 cycles. TCRdb re-analysed the 5' RACE reads in MiXCR, keeping a single row per CDR3 protein. The sample shows more than 450,000 distinct CDR3 sequences, roughly a quarter of them seen only once. This clonotype was seen a handful of times. The antigen is unknown. Donors gave 9 to 10 milliliters of peripheral blood apiece. The V end was cut by 1 base, the J end by 5 bases, with 11 bases between. The CDR3 contains 14 residues. CDR1 is SNHLY and CDR2 is FYNNEI in the germline V gene. In addition, the sample was reused for a study of T cells of mothers and their children. That paper notes: For related and unrelated pairs alike, thymic selection shapes TCR recombination output similarly. No persistent microchimeric T cell clones were detected.

The sequence came from a boy aged 2 to 9 in good health. This sequence joins TRBV2 and TRBJ1-1; perhaps TRBD1 as D (5 bases). Sequenced: blood. The CDR3 nucleotides are TGTGCCAGCAGTGAAGGGGGGGGGTGGACTGAAGCTTTCTTT. As protein: CASSEGGGWTEAFF.